This TCR beta chain was identified during a study of T-cell reconstitution after alpha-beta-depleted transplantation in children. Study outcomes and limitations: Surviving recipient T cells and thymic progenitors underlay high day-60 TCRbeta diversity in some patients. Reported findings indicate that, about two months after transplant, alpha-beta T cells came from several hundred expanded clones, which were derived from non-depleted graft cells.

This sample's TCRbeta library carried unique molecular identifier barcodes. TCRdb called the PCR reads again in MiXCR, with one record for every CDR3 protein. The table includes 500,000 to 750,000 distinct CDR3 sequences, over 10% detected once. This clonotype came up a few times. Its antigen is not identified. Trimming removed 8 bases at V and 5 bases at J, with 16 bases between. The CDR3 totals 14 residues. Germline CDR1 MNHNS, CDR2 SASEGT. This clonotype originated in a male patient between 10 and 17 years old who had a stem cell transplant for acute myeloid leukemia, so the T cells may come from the graft donor. The sequencing used PBMCs, mostly from graft donor cells, collected 360 days after TCRalphabeta/CD19-depleted stem cell transplant. The chain carries TRBV6-1 and TRBJ2-1, with D possibly being TRBD2 (5 bases). In DNA, the CDR3 is TGTGCCAGCGGGATAAATAGCGTGAACAATGAGCAGTTCTTC. Translated, it gives CASGINSVNNEQFF.